The 3 T cell receptor beta chains in this list originate from one sample, sequenced in a study of human T cells and chemical hapten exposure. TCRdb reprocessed the RACE reads with MiXCR, giving one entry per CDR3 protein. The sample lists about 340,000 distinct CDR3 sequences, around 7% occurring once. Noted time point: patch test 1, 2 weeks after DPC sensitization. Regarding treatment: therapeutic diphenylcyclopropenone sensitization with weekly scalp DPC. The material was whole blood, obtained in connection with sensitization to the hapten diphenylcyclopropenone (DPC). The receptor source for this set is a woman aged 18-35 years with alopecia areata. Some clones in this sample may be carry-over from other donors' samples.

This clonotype was detected a few times. The chain couples TRBV4-1 to TRBJ2-1; 8 bases map to TRBD2. In germline, CDR1 is MGHRA, CDR2 YSYEKL. This CDR3 is built from 16 residues. V was pared by 6 bases and J by 8 bases, with 15 bases of the junction left unmatched. For the CDR3, the DNA is TGCGCCAGCAGTCCCCCTGGGGGACTAGTCCCCCATGAGCAGTTCTTC. The encoded protein is CASSPPGGLVPHEQFF.

This clonotype was found many times. The rearrangement uses TRBV4-1 and TRBJ1-2, with unresolved D. From germline, CDR1 is MGHRA and CDR2 YSYEKL. There are 14 residues in the CDR3. Trimming shortened V by 4 bases and J by 0 bases, and 9 bases separated the two germline ends. CDR3 DNA sequence: TGCGCCAGCAGCCCGGACGGAGCTAACTATGGCTACACCTTC. Amino acids: CASSPDGANYGYTF.

In its sample, this clonotype was seen a few times. The J gene is TRBJ2-3, the V gene TRBV20-1; D unresolved. The CDR3 is 15 amino acids. V lost 0 bases and J lost 2, with 12 bases in between. CDR1 DFQATT and CDR2 SNEGSKA come from the germline V gene (reference sequence). CDR3 coding DNA: TGCAGTGCTAGAGATGCCACAGACCTCACAGATACGCAGTATTTT. Its protein product is CSARDATDLTDTQYF.